This TCR beta chain was observed in a study of cytomegalovirus exposure and HLA in healthy donors. Study-level points and caveats: Most TCR sequences were uncommon, yet certain public TCRs appeared in many donors.

With respect to this clone: Antigen specificity is unknown.

The PCR was carried out with 60 Vbeta primers and 13 Jbeta primers. Sequencing was performed with immunoSEQ multiplex PCR; in TCRdb, only in-frame clones are kept and a portion is missing. This sample has around 100,000 clones, with about three quarters found just once. This CDR3 region has 14 residues. Trimming cost V 5 bases and J 2 bases; bases outside gene matches: 3. CDR1 is MNHEY and CDR2 is SMNVEV in the germline V gene (reference sequence). This chain joins TRBV27 and TRBJ2-7, with 10 positions matching TRBD1. Sequences were obtained from PBMCs. This receptor was identified in a male donor in good health and CMV-seropositive. The CDR3, as DNA: TGTGCCAGCAGTGGTGGACAGGGGGCCTACGAGCAGTACTTC. It codes for CASSGGQGAYEQYF.